Below, 27 T cell receptor beta chains from the same sample are listed, as sequenced in a study of beta chain features in type 1 diabetes. Expressed TCRB transcripts were sequenced because the isolated RNA had all been reverse transcribed beforehand. Assay used: immunoSEQ multiplex PCR; TCRdb lists only in-frame clones, some missing. The table lists some 150,000 clones, 11% of them singletons. Sequencing was done on a sample of central memory CD4+ T cells from blood. The receptors derive from a man younger than 35 in good health.

This clone was observed a few times. This chain links TRBV4-3 with TRBJ1-2; no clear D. CDR3 size: 16 residues. The V and J ends lost 0 bases and 4 bases respectively, with 15 bases between them. Looked up from germline, CDR1 is LGHNA and CDR2 is YSLEER. The CDR3 coding sequence is TGCGCCAGCAGCCAAGACTACACCTTTGAGCGCTATGGCTACACCTTC. Translation: CASSQDYTFERYGYTF.

J is TRBJ2-3 and V is TRBV7-8, with 7 bases fitting TRBD2. J gave up 2 bases and V 4 bases, and 6 bases lay outside the gene matches. The germline gives CDR1 SGHVS, CDR2 FQNEAQ. This CDR3 is 15 amino acids long. The CDR3 here is CASSSQAGYTDTQYF. CDR3 in DNA: TGTGCCAGCAGCTCCCAAGCGGGGTACACAGATACGCAGTATTTT.

This sequence joins TRBV29-1 and TRBJ1-2; D is uncertain. Trimming took off 5 bases at V and 4 bases at J, with 14 bases between the two ends. CDR3 length: 13 amino acids. CDR1 SQVTM and CDR2 ANQGSEA come from the germline V gene. The CDR3 sequence: CSVQKREGYGYTF. The CDR3 coding sequence is TGCAGCGTTCAAAAAAGGGAGGGCTATGGCTACACCTTC. The complete variable domain, with remaining parts taken from reference TRBV29-1 and TRBJ1-2, reads SAVISQKPSRDICQRGTSLTIQCQVDSQVTMMFWYRQQPGQSLTLIATANQGSEATYESGFVIDKFPISRPNLTFSTLTVSNMSPEDSSIYLCSVQKREGYGYTFGSGTRLTVV.

This chain links TRBV29-1 with TRBJ2-1; TRBD2 matches 8 bases. V trimming: 7 bases; J trimming: 5 bases; junction bases outside the gene matches: 13. This CDR3 contains 15 residues. Germline-derived CDR1 and CDR2 are SQVTM and ANQGSEA. CDR3 bases: TGCAGCGCTACACAACTCGGGGGGGCGAACAATGAGCAGTTCTTC. This encodes CSATQLGGANNEQFF.

The genes are TRBV7-2 and TRBJ2-3; 11 bases agree with TRBD2. The CDR3 has 17 amino acids. The V and J ends lost 5 bases and 0 bases, in that order; junction bases with no gene match: 7. Germline CDR1 reads SGHTA; CDR2 reads FQGNSA. The DNA for the CDR3 is TGTGCCAGCAGCCCCCGGACTAGCGGGTTTAGCACAGATACGCAGTATTTT. This sequence encodes CASSPRTSGFSTDTQYF.

This clone has more than one count but fewer than ten. The V gene is TRBV6-5, the J gene TRBJ2-7; no definite D call. Looked up from germline, CDR1 is MNHEY and CDR2 is SVGAGI. V was trimmed by 2 bases and J by 1 base, leaving 9 bases between them. CDR3 length: 14 residues. The CDR3 is CASSYTDSSYEQYF. Written as DNA, the CDR3 is TGTGCCAGCAGTTACACAGATTCTTCCTACGAGCAGTACTTC.

This clone was recorded a few times. The J gene is TRBJ1-1, the V gene TRBV25-1; the D is unclear. The CDR3 spans 12 residues. Trimming took off 8 bases at V and 1 base at J, with 8 bases between the two ends. CDR1 and CDR2 (germline): MGHDK, SYGVNS. The CDR3 DNA reads as TGTGCCAGCGGAAAAGGGAACACTGAAGCTTTCTTT. It specifies CASGKGNTEAFF.

This clone was seen repeatedly, ten times or more. The V call is TRBV10-3, the J call TRBJ2-3, with D perhaps TRBD1 (6 bases). The germline CDR1 and CDR2 sequences are ENHRY and SYGVKD. The CDR3 covers 12 residues. V lost 4 bases, J lost 11 bases, and 13 bases lay in between. The CDR3 sequence is CAISGGGGGQYF. The CDR3 DNA reads TGTGCCATCAGTGGTGGTGGGGGCGGGCAGTATTTT.

A few counts support this clone. V gene TRBV9 combines with J gene TRBJ2-1, with 9 bases lining up with TRBD2. Germline assignment: CDR1 SGDLS and CDR2 YYNGEE. Trimming at V came to 4 bases and at J to 2 bases, leaving 10 bases not matched to a gene. There are 17 residues in the CDR3. CDR3 sequence (DNA): TGTGCCAGCAGCCCATTAGCGGGGGCTGTGACCTACAATGAGCAGTTCTTC. This translates into CASSPLAGAVTYNEQFF. Drawing the rest from reference TRBV9 and TRBJ2-1, the complete variable domain is DSGVTQTPKHLITATGQRVTLRCSPRSGDLSVYWYQQSLDQGLQFLIQYYNGEERAKGNILERFSAQQFPDLHSELNLSSLELGDSALYFCASSPLAGAVTYNEQFFGPGTRLTVL.

CDR3 loop: CASRANTEAFF. The CDR3 coding sequence is TGTGCCAGCAGGGCGAACACTGAAGCTTTCTTT. This chain connects TRBV28 to TRBJ1-1; no clear D gene. Trimming took 6 bases from V and 1 from J, leaving 3 bases between them. CDR3 length: 11 residues. Germline values: CDR1 MDHEN, CDR2 SYDVKM. Using reference TRBV28 and TRBJ1-1 for the parts outside the CDR3, the full variable domain is DVKVTQSSRYLVKRTGEKVFLECVQDMDHENMFWYRQDPGLGLRLIYFSYDVKMKEKGDIPEGYSVSREKKERFSLILESASTNQTSMYLCASRANTEAFFGQGTRLTVV.

J is TRBJ2-1 and V is TRBV5-1, with 11 bases that match TRBD2. CDR1 SGHRS and CDR2 YFSETQ come from the germline V gene. V shed 2 bases, J shed 3 bases, and the junction held 4 bases outside the gene matches. The CDR3 spans 16 residues. DNA of the CDR3: TGCGCCAGCAGCTTACTAGCGGGAGACGACTACAATGAGCAGTTCTTC. Its translation: CASSLLAGDDYNEQFF.

This clone was found many times. The V gene is TRBV28, the J gene TRBJ2-7; the D call may be TRBD1 or TRBD2 (6 bases each). CDR1 is MDHEN, CDR2 SYDVKM, per germline. Trimming took off 4 bases at V and 4 bases at J, with 11 bases between the two ends. There are 13 residues in the CDR3. CDR3 residues: CASSSQGLYEQYF. The DNA for the CDR3 is TGTGCCAGCAGTTCACAGGGACTTTACGAGCAGTACTTC.

This clone was found many times. This chain uses TRBV9 with TRBJ2-1; 10 bases fit TRBD1. Looked up from germline, CDR1 is SGDLS and CDR2 is YYNGEE. The CDR3 spans 14 residues. J gave up 10 bases and V 0 bases, and 4 bases lay outside the gene matches. The DNA for the CDR3 is TGTGCCAGCAGCGTAGAGGGACAGGGGATGGAGCAGTTCTTC. Translation: CASSVEGQGMEQFF.

This clone was picked up a small number of times. V usage is TRBV19 and J usage is TRBJ2-1; TRBD2 matches 9 bases. The germline CDR1 and CDR2 sequences are LNHDA and SQIVND (reference sequence). The CDR3 runs 16 residues. Trimming cost V 4 bases and J 6 bases; bases outside gene matches: 10. CDR3 sequence reads: CASSTGTSWRINEQFF. The CDR3 nucleotides are TGTGCCAGTAGTACCGGGACTAGCTGGCGAATCAATGAGCAGTTCTTC.

In its sample, this clone was seen many times. The V and J genes are TRBV7-2 and TRBJ2-4; 7 bases match TRBD1. The CDR3 runs 16 residues. The germline CDR1 and CDR2 sequences are SGHTA and FQGNSA. The J segment lost 9 bases and the V segment lost 0 bases, leaving 11 bases of the junction unmatched. Here the CDR3 reads CASSLANTGVSGIQYF. CDR3 DNA: TGTGCCAGCAGCTTAGCCAATACAGGGGTGAGCGGCATTCAGTACTTC.

This clone was picked up a small number of times. Different DNA sequences within this sample yield the same CDR3. V is TRBV29-1 and J is TRBJ1-1; TRBD1 is a possible D gene (6 bases). Germline CDR1 and CDR2: SQVTM and ANQGSEA. V lost 6 bases, J lost 2 bases, and 10 bases lay in between. This CDR3 spans 12 amino acids. The CDR3 nucleotides read TGCAGCGTCGGACAGCTCAACACTGAAGCTTTCTTT. Translating it yields CSVGQLNTEAFF.

V gene TRBV11-2 combines with J gene TRBJ2-3, with D tentatively TRBD1 or TRBD2 (6 bases each). The ends were cut back, 4 bases at V and 4 bases at J, with 15 bases in the middle. The CDR3 loop spans 15 amino acids. The germline CDR1 and CDR2 sequences are SGHAT and FQNNGV. The CDR3 is CASSSTRGAPDTQYF. The CDR3 bases are TGTGCCAGCAGCTCGACGAGGGGGGCCCCAGATACGCAGTATTTT. The whole variable domain, filled in from reference TRBV11-2 and TRBJ2-3, reads EAGVAQSPRYKIIEKRQSVAFWCNPISGHATLYWYQQILGQGPKLLIQFQNNGVVDDSQLPKDRFSAERLKGVDSTLKIQPAKLEDSAVYLCASSSTRGAPDTQYFGPGTRLTVL.

V gene TRBV28 combines with J gene TRBJ2-3; 14 bases agree with TRBD2. This CDR3 is 17 amino acids long. In germline, CDR1 is MDHEN, CDR2 SYDVKM. With 5 bases clipped from V and 0 bases from J, the junction kept 4 bases outside the gene matches. The CDR3 loop reads CASSPGTSGSSTDTQYF. DNA of the CDR3: TGTGCCAGCAGTCCGGGGACTAGCGGGAGTAGCACAGATACGCAGTATTTT.

In this sample, this clone turned up a few times. The gene calls are TRBV5-4 and TRBJ1-2; TRBD1 aligns across 7 bases. This CDR3 comprises 15 residues. V lost 4 bases, J lost 2 bases, and 8 bases stayed unmatched. Germline CDR1 reads SGHNT; CDR2 reads YYREEE (reference sequence). This CDR3 reads CASSVSSQGNYGYTF. CDR3 DNA sequence: TGTGCCAGCAGCGTGTCCTCACAGGGGAACTATGGCTACACCTTC.

The chain recombines TRBV7-9 with TRBJ1-2, with 8 bases aligning to TRBD1. V was clipped by 0 bases and J by 5 bases; unmatched bases: 5. The germline CDR1 and CDR2 sequences are SEHNR and FQNEAQ (reference sequence). The length of the CDR3 is 15 residues. In nucleotides, the CDR3 is TGTGCCAGCAGCTTAGCTTTTACAGGGGGTTATGGCTACACCTTC. This codes for CASSLAFTGGYGYTF.

This clone has a handful of counts. The J gene is TRBJ2-7, the V gene TRBV28; 8 bases are a match to TRBD2. J was trimmed by 6 bases and V by 5 bases; bases with no gene match: 3. Germline CDR1 is MDHEN and CDR2 is SYDVKM. The CDR3 extends over 12 amino acids. The CDR3 nucleotides are TGTGCCAGCAGTACCGGGACTAGCGAGCAGTACTTC. Translated: CASSTGTSEQYF.

This clone was counted only a few times. The chain recombines TRBV29-1 with TRBJ1-3; D is uncertain. The germline gives CDR1 SQVTM, CDR2 ANQGSEA. The CDR3 is 12 residues long. Trimming took off 6 bases at V and 0 bases at J, with 6 bases between the two ends. The CDR3 region is CSVRVSGNTIYF. CDR3 bases: TGCAGCGTAAGGGTCTCTGGAAACACCATATATTTT.

The chain has TRBV9 and TRBJ1-4, with 7 bases matching TRBD1. Germline CDR1 and CDR2: SGDLS and YYNGEE. V trimming: 0 bases; J trimming: 8 bases; junction bases outside the gene matches: 4. The CDR3 extends over 14 amino acids. In DNA form, the CDR3 reads TGTGCCAGCAGCGTAGAGGGACAGCCAGAAAAACTGTTTTTT. Translation gives CASSVEGQPEKLFF.

The table lists this clone with a few counts. The sample contains more than one DNA sequence encoding this CDR3. V gene TRBV5-1 combines with J gene TRBJ2-7; D remains unclear. Trimming cost V 1 base and J 1 base, with 3 bases left between them. The CDR3 runs 12 residues. Germline CDR1 and CDR2: SGHRS and YFSETQ. CDR3 bases: TGCGCCAGCAGCTTGACGTCCTACGAGCAGTACTTC. It specifies CASSLTSYEQYF.

On this clone itself: This may be a read error: a much more frequent sequence differs by one nucleotide. The rearrangement links TRBV7-8 to TRBJ2-1; D not certain. CDR3 length: 14 amino acids. The germline CDR1 and CDR2 sequences are SGHVS and FQNEAQ. The CDR3 protein is CASSQGIWVNEQFF. CDR3 coding DNA: TGCGCCAGCAGCCAAGGGATTTGGGTCAATGAGCAGTTCTTC.

The rearrangement joins TRBV28 to TRBJ2-3, with TRBD2 matching 9 bases. V lost 5 bases, J lost 6 bases, and 9 bases stayed unmatched. The CDR3 extends over 15 amino acids. Germline loops: CDR1 MDHEN, CDR2 SYDVKM. The CDR3 protein is CASSPPGGGADTQYF. In DNA form, the CDR3 reads TGTGCCAGCAGTCCGCCGGGCGGGGGGGCCGATACGCAGTATTTT.

Many counts were recorded for this clone. V is TRBV5-1 and J is TRBJ2-7, with TRBD2 matching 11 bases. The germline gives CDR1 SGHRS, CDR2 YFSETQ. Losses at the gene ends were 4 bases for V and 2 bases for J; bases not matched to a gene: 8. The CDR3 sequence is 16 residues long. The CDR3 region is CASSRTSGSRTYEQYF. The CDR3 DNA reads TGCGCCAGCAGCCGCACTAGCGGGAGCAGGACCTACGAGCAGTACTTC.